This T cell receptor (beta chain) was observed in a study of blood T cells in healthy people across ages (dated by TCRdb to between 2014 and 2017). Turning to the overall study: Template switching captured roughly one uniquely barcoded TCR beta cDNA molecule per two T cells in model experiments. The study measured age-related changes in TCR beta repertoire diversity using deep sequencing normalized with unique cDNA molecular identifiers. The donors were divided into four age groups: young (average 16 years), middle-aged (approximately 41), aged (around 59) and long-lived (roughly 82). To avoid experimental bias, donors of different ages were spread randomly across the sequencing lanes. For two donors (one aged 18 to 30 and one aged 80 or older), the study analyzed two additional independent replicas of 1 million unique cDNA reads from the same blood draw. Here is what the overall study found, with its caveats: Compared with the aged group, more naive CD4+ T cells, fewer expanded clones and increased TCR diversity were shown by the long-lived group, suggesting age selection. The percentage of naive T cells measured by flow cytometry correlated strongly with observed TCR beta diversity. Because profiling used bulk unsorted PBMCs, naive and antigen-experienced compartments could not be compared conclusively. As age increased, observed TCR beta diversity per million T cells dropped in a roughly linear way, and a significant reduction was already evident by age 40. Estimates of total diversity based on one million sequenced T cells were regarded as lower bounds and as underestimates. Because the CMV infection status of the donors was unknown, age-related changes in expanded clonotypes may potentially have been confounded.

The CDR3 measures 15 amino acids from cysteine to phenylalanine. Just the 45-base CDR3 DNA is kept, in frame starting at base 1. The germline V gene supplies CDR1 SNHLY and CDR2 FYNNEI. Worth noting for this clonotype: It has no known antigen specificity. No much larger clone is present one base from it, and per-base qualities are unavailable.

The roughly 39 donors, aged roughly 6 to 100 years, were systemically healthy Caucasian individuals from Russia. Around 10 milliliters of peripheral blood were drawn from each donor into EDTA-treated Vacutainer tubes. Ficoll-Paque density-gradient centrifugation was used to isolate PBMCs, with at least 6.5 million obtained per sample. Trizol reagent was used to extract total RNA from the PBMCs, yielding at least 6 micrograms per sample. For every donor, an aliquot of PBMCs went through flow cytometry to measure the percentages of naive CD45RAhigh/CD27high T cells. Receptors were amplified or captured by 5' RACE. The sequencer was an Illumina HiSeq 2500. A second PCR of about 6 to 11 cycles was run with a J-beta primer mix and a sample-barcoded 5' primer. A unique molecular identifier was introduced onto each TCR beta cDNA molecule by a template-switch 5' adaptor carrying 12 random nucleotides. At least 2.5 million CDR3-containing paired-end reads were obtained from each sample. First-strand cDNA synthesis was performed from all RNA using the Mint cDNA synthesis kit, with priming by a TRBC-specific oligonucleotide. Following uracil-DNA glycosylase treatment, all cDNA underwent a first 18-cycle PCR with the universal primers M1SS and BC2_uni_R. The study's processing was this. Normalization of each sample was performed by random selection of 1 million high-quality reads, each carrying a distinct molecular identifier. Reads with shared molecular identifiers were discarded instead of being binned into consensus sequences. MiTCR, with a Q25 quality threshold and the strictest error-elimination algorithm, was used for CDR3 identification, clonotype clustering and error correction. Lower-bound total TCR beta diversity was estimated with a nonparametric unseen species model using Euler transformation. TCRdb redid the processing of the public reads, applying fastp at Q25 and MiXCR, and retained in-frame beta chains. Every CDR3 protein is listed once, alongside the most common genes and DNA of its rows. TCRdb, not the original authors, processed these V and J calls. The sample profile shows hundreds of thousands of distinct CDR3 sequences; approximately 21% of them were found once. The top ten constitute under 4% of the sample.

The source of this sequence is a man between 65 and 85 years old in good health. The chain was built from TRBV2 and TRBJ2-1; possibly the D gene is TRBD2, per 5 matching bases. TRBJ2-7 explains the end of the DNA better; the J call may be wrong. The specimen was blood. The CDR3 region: CASSPPGNRGYEQYF. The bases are TGTGCCAGCAGTCCCCCGGGGAATCGGGGATACGAGCAGTACTTC.